In this sample, the clone carrying this TCR beta chain turned up a few times. Its antigen is still unknown. After removal of 1 base from V and 4 bases from J, the junction contained 6 bases not matched to a gene. Germline V lookup: CDR1 SGHDN, CDR2 FVKESK. This CDR3 spans 16 amino acids. This specimen belongs to a study of blood T cells in healthy people across ages. General study points: Significant beta diversity loss was already apparent by age about 39, declining roughly linearly.

A sample-barcoded 5' primer and a J-beta primer mix were used in a second PCR of roughly 6 to 12 cycles. TCRdb ran MiXCR on the 5' RACE reads and lists one entry per CDR3 protein. Of 750,000 to 850,000 distinct CDR3 sequences listed, 20% to 25% are singletons. The sample also formed part of further work on T cells of mothers and their children. That paper states: Five or six children, together with their three healthy Caucasian mothers, made up the donors. Each mother yielded more than 9 million TCR beta CDR3 reads. Each child yielded millions of reads.

J is TRBJ1-2 and V is TRBV14, with 10 bases identical to TRBD1. This sequence was found in a boy younger than 18 in good health. The material sequenced was blood. Written as DNA, the CDR3 is TGTGCCAGCAGCCAAGTTGCGACAGGGGGCCCCTATGGCTACACCTTC. Translated, it gives CASSQVATGGPYGYTF. The whole variable domain, remainder taken from reference TRBV14 and TRBJ1-2, is EAGVTQFPSHSVIEKGQTVTLRCDPISGHDNLYWYRRVMGKEIKFLLHFVKESKQDESGMPNNRFLAERTGGTYSTLKVQPAELEDSGVYFCASSQVATGGPYGYTFGSGTRLTVV.